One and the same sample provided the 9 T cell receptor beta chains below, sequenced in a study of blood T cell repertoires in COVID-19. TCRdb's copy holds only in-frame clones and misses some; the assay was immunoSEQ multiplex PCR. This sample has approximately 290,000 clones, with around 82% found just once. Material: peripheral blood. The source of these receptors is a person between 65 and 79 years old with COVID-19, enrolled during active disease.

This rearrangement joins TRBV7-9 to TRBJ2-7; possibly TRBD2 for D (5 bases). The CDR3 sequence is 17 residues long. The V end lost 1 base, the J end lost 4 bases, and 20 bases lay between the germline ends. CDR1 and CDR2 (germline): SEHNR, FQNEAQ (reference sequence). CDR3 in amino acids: CASSLEASPGVRYEQYF. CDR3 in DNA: TGTGCCAGCAGCTTAGAGGCAAGTCCCGGGGTCCGTTACGAGCAGTACTTC.

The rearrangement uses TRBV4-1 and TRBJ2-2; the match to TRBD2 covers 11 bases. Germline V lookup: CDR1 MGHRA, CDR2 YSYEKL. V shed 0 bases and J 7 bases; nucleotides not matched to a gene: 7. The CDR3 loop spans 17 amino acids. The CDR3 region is CASSQEGTSGFNGELFF. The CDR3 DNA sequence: TGCGCCAGCAGCCAAGAGGGGACTAGCGGTTTCAACGGGGAGCTGTTTTTT.

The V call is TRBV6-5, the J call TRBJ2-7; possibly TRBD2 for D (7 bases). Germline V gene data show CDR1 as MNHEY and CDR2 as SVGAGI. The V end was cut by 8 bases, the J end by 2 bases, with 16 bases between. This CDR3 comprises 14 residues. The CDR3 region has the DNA TGTGCCAGCGTGGGTGGGCGGGGGCCCTACGAGCAGTACTTC. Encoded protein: CASVGGRGPYEQYF.

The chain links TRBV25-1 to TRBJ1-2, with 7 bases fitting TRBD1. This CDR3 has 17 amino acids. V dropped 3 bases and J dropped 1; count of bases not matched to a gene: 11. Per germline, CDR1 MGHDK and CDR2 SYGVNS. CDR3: CASSDTTGTELNYGYTF. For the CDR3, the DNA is TGTGCCAGCAGTGATACGACCGGGACAGAACTTAACTATGGCTACACCTTC.

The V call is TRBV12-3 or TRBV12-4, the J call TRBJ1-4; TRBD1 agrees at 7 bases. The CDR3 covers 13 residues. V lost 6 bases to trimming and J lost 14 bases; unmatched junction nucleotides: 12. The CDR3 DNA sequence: TGTGCCAGCAGCTACCAAGACCTCAGGGGGCTGTTTTTT. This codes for CASSYQDLRGLFF.

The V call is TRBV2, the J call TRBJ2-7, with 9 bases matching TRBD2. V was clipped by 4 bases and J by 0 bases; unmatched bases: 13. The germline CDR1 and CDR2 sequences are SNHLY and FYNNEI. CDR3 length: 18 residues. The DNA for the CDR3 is TGTGCCAGCAGTGTGTTGGCTAGCGGGAAAAGGAGCTCCTACGAGCAGTACTTC. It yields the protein CASSVLASGKRSSYEQYF.

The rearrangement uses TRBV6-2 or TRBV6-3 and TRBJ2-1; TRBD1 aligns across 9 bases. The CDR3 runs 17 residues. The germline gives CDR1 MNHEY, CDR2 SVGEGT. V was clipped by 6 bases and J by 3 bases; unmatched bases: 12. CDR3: CASSPGTGFLDYNEQFF. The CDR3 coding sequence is TGTGCCAGCAGCCCCGGGACAGGGTTCCTCGACTACAATGAGCAGTTCTTC.

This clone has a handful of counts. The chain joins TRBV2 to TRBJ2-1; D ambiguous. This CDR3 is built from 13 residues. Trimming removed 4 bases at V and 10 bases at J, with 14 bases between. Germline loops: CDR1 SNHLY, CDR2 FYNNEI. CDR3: CASSAAREWEQFF. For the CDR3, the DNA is TGTGCCAGCAGTGCCGCTAGAGAGTGGGAGCAGTTCTTC.

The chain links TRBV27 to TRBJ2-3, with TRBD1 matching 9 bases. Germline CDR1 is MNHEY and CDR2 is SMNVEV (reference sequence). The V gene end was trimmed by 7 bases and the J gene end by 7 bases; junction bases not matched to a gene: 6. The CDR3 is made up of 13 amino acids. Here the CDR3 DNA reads TGTGCCAGCACGAGGACAGGGGTATATACGCAGTATTTT. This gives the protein CASTRTGVYTQYF.